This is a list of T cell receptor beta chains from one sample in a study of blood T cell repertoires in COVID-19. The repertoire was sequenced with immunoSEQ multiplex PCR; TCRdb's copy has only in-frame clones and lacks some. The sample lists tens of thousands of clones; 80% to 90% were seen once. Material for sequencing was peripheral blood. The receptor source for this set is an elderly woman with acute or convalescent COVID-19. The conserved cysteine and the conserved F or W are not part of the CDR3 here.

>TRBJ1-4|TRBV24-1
ATSDFPTGGAGAGSMF
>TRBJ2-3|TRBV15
ATSKGGGYTDTQY
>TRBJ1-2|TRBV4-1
ASSQPAGRIYGYT
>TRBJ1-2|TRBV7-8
ASSLVPGHYGYT
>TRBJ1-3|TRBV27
ASRRTGSGNTIY
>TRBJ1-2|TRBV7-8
ASSFFGGGNERYT
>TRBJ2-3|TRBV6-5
ASIERGHFTDTQY
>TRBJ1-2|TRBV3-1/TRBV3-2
ASSQDPGSNYGYT
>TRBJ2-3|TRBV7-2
ASSLDSTDTQY
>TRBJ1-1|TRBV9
ASSLKGQSAAEAF
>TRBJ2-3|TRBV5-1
ASSLDRSGADTQY
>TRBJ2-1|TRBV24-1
ATSATDPSSYNEQF
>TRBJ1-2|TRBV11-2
ASSLNQGNYGYT
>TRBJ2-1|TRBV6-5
ARSPGVSYNEQF